This T cell receptor (beta chain) stems from a study of CD8 T cells in ankylosing spondylitis. Study-wide points: Blood of patients with ankylosing spondylitis appeared to be characterized by a TCR beta motif of several highly homologous variants. Both synovial fluid and blood in reactive arthritis had previously been reported to carry some motif variants. Within peripheral blood, clones linked to disease were CD8+ and relatively rare. Matched synovial fluid from ankylosing spondylitis patients was reported to be enriched for disease-linked clones.

This CDR3 spans 15 amino acids. Trimming cost V 1 base and J 2 bases, with 12 bases left between them. Germline CDR1 SGHTA, CDR2 FQGNSA. Researchers built TCR beta libraries using quantitative 5'-RACE with molecular barcodes. One entry per CDR3 protein, called by TCRdb with MiXCR from the 5' RACE reads. The sample carries about 390,000 distinct CDR3 sequences, 20% to 25% recorded once. Comment on this clonotype: Its target is not known.

The origin of this receptor is a male donor with ankylosing spondylitis. Material for sequencing was blood, either unsorted or a sorted T cell fraction (not recorded which). V usage is TRBV7-2 and J usage is TRBJ2-7; no clear D. The CDR3 region has the DNA TGTGCCAGCAGCTTAGTACTAACCCCTGCCTACGAGCAGTACTTC. Its protein product is CASSLVLTPAYEQYF.